This TCR beta chain appears in the sequencing data of a study of prognosis after radiotherapy for stage I lung cancer (dated by TCRdb to the early 2020s). Concerning the study at large: Between April 2018 and early 2019, fewer than 20 patients with stage I NSCLC were enrolled in Nanjing, China. Newly diagnosed primary stage I lung tumors were present in 12 to 15 patients, and oligometastatic NSCLC after surgical resection of the primary tumor was present in several patients. Every patient was deemed medically inoperable, more than ten because of comorbidities and several because they refused surgery. The cohort comprised 13 men and 5 or 6 women with a median age of almost 75 years, ranging from roughly 53 to 95 years. On tumor histology, roughly 11 patients had adenocarcinoma and several had squamous cell carcinoma. Using image-guided IMRT or VMAT, SBRT was delivered in 3 to 5 fractions at a biologically effective dose of at least 100 Gy. No patient received concurrent therapy alongside SBRT. Distant metastases were developed by four of the 19 patients after SBRT, at a median of 7 months, whereas no significant progression was observed in the other 15 patients. Peripheral blood TCR beta repertoires were profiled in stage I NSCLC patients before and after stereotactic body radiotherapy, and the repertoires were related to distant failure. For each of the roughly 19 patients, one blood sample was taken before SBRT and one after, so the study sequenced 38 samples in total.

All patients had node-negative disease on CT and PET/CT, and none had a history of other malignancies or had previously received chemotherapy or radiotherapy. At each of the two time points, six milliliters of peripheral venous blood were collected into EDTA tubes. Ficoll-Paque Plus density-gradient centrifugation was used to isolate PBMCs. Right after collection, samples were placed at -80 degrees C and kept there until analysis. For this chain, trimming is 6 bases at the V end and 4 bases at the J end, and the number of junction bases without a gene match is 18. The CDR3 has 18 amino acids, counting the end cysteine and phenylalanine. This entry keeps only the CDR3 DNA: 54 bases, framed from base 1. Per the germline V gene, SGHNT is the CDR1 and YENEEA is the CDR2. Two rounds of multiplex PCR on genomic DNA were used to amplify the TCR beta CDR3 region. In the first PCR round, primers specific to each TRBV and TRBJ gene were used, and the primer sequences were filed in Chinese patent CN105087789A. Universal primers were used in the second PCR round. The Roche High Pure PCR Template Preparation Kit was used to extract genomic DNA from frozen PBMCs. The libraries underwent paired-end sequencing with 151 bp reads on an Illumina HiSeq 3000. As for the original processing: Raw reads lacking the multiplex PCR primer sequences were removed with CutAdapt. High-quality paired reads were merged into contigs with PEAR. TRB V, D and J gene segments were assigned to each contig with MiXCR by alignment to reference sequences. CDR3 sequences were clustered by base quality and sequence similarity to remove sequencing errors. Diversity was measured as Shannon entropy normalized by the natural log of productive TCR sequence number. To get clonality, Shannon entropy was divided by the natural log of the number of unique clonotypes, and that result was subtracted from one. Using the Youden index from ROC curves, the researchers picked the repertoire-metric cut-offs for progression-free survival, and all analyses were carried out in R 3.5.3. TCRdb reprocessed the public reads (quality trimming at Q25 with fastp, clone calling with MiXCR) and kept in-frame beta chains. When rows share a CDR3 protein, they turn into one entry using the most common DNA and genes. For this entry, the V and J calls and clone size follow TCRdb and not the study's own pipeline. For this sample there are fewer than 40,000 distinct CDR3 sequences; roughly a third appear just once. In total, the top ten clones hold approximately 16% of the sample.

The table lists this clonotype with many counts. The antigen it recognizes is unknown. One base away there is no much larger clone; base qualities are not given. The full study reports these points: Limitations of the study included a small cohort and short follow-up, and the study findings need independent validation. No adjustment for multiple comparisons was applied to any of the reported P values. Post-SBRT Shannon entropy and its change from baseline were lower in patients who developed distant metastases; baseline Shannon entropy was not associated with metastases. TRBV and TRBJ usage frequencies reportedly differed by metastasis status, in two V genes at baseline and in some 10 V and two J genes after SBRT. Whether the expanded TCR clones were tumor-specific was not determined. After SBRT, the count of unique TCR clones dropped from a median of about 10,000 beforehand to 6,000 to 7,500 afterward (Wilcoxon paired P=0.011).

The material was PBMCs, obtained before or after stereotactic body radiation therapy (not recorded which). The chain was built from TRBV11-3 and TRBJ1-2, with TRBD1 identical over 9 junction bases. This TCR was recovered from a donor over 45 with non-small cell lung cancer. The DNA sequence is TGTGCCAGCAGTCATCACCACGGGACAGGGACAAAGGTCTATGGCTACACCTTC. This gives the protein CASSHHHGTGTKVYGYTF.